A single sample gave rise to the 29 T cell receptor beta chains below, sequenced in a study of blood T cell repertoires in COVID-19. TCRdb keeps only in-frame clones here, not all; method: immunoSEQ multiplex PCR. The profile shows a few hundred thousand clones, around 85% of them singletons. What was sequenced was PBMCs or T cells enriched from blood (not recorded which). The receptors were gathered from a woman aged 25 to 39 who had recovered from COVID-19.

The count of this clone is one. Written as DNA, the CDR3 is TGTGCCAGCAGCTTTAAACCGGCCCAGGCCACCTTCTCTGGAAACACCATATATTTT. Amino acid sequence: CASSFKPAQATFSGNTIYF. The chain links TRBV7-8 to TRBJ1-3; D not certain. The CDR3 loop spans 19 amino acids. The V gene lost 3 bases and the J gene lost 0 bases, with 21 bases spanning the gap. Germline CDR1 and CDR2: SGHVS and FQNEAQ. Combining the CDR3 with reference TRBV7-8 and TRBJ1-3 gives the whole variable domain GAGVSQSPRYKVAKRGQDVALRCDPISGHVSLFWYQQALGQGPEFLTYFQNEAQLDKSGLPSDRFFAERPEGSVSTLKIQRTQQEDSAVYLCASSFKPAQATFSGNTIYFGEGSWLTVV.

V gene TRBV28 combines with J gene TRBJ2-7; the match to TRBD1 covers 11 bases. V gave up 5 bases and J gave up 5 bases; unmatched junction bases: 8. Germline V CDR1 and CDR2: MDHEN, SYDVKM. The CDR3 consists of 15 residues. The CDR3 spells CASSPPGQGANEQYF. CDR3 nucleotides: TGTGCCAGCAGTCCACCAGGACAGGGGGCCAACGAGCAGTACTTC.

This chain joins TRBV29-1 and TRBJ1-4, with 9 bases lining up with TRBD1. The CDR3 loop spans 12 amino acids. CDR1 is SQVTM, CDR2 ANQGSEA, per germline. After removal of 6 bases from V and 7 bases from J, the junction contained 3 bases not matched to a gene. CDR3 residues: CSVRQGVEKLFF. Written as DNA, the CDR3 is TGCAGCGTAAGACAGGGGGTTGAAAAACTGTTTTTT.

The CDR3 coding sequence is TGCAGCGTCTCGGACAGGGCGAACACTGAAGCTTTCTTT. It translates to CSVSDRANTEAFF. The chain recombines TRBV29-1 with TRBJ1-1; TRBD1 aligns across 8 bases. The V segment lost 6 bases and the J segment 1 base; nucleotides outside the gene matches: 4. From germline, CDR1 is SQVTM and CDR2 ANQGSEA. This CDR3 is 13 amino acids long.

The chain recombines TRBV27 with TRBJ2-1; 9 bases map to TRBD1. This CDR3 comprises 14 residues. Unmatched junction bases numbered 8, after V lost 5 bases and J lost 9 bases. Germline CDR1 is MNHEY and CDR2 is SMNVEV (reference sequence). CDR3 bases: TGTGCCAGCAGTCCTGACAGGGGGATAGGTGAGCAGTTCTTC. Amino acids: CASSPDRGIGEQFF.

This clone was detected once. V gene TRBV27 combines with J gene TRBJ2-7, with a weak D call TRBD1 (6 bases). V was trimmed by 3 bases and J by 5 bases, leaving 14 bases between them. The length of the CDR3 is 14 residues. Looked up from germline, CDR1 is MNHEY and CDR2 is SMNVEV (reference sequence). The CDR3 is CASSFGQGFHEQYF. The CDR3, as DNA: TGTGCCAGCAGTTTCGGTCAGGGGTTCCACGAGCAGTACTTC.

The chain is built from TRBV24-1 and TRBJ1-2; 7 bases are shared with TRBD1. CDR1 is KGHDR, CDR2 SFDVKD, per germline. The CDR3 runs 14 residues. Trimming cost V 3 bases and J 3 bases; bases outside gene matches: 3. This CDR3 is CATSDPDRDYGYTF. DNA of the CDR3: TGTGCCACCAGTGATCCAGACAGGGACTATGGCTACACCTTC.

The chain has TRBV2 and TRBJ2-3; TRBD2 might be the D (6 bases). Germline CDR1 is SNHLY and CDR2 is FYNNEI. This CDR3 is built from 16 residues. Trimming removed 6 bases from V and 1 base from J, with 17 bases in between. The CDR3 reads CASSPLRRGRTDTQYF. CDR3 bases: TGTGCCAGCAGCCCTTTGAGGAGGGGCCGCACAGATACGCAGTATTTT.

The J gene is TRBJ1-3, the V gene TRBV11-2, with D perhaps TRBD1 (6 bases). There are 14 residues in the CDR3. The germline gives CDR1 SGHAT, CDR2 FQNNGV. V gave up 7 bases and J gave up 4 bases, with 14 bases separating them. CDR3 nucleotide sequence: TGTGCCAGCAAAAACACAGGGACAGGAAACACCATATATTTT. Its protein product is CASKNTGTGNTIYF. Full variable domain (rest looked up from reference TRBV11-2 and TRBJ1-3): EAGVAQSPRYKIIEKRQSVAFWCNPISGHATLYWYQQILGQGPKLLIQFQNNGVVDDSQLPKDRFSAERLKGVDSTLKIQPAKLEDSAVYLCASKNTGTGNTIYFGEGSWLTVV.

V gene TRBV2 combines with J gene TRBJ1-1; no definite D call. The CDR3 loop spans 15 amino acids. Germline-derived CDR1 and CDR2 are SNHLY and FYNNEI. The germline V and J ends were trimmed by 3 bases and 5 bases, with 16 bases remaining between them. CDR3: CASSDGELVRTEAFF. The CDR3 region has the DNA TGTGCCAGCAGTGATGGGGAGTTAGTTAGAACTGAAGCTTTCTTT.

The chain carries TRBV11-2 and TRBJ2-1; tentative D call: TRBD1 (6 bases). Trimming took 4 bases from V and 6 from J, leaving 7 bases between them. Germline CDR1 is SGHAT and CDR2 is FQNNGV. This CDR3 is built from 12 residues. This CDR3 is CASSSTGNEQFF. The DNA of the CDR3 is TGTGCCAGCAGCTCGACAGGCAATGAGCAGTTCTTC.

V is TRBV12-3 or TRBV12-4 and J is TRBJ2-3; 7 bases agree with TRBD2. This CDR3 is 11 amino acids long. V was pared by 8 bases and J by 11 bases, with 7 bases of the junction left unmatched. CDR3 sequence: CASHGGSVQYF. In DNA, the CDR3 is TGTGCCAGCCACGGGGGGTCTGTGCAGTATTTT.

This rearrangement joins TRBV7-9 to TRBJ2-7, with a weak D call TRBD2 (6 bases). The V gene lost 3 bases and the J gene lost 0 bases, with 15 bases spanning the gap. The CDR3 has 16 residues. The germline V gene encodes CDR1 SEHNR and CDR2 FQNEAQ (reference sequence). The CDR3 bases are TGTGCCAGCAGCTTTTGGGGGGACCCGAGCTCCTACGAGCAGTACTTC. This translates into CASSFWGDPSSYEQYF.

CDR3 sequence reads: CASSFRSYSPLHF. CDR3 nucleotides: TGTGCCAGCAGTTTCAGATCATACTCACCCCTCCACTTT. The chain joins TRBV28 to TRBJ1-6, with unresolved D. V gave up 3 bases and J gave up 10 bases, with 10 bases separating them. Germline CDR1 reads MDHEN; CDR2 reads SYDVKM. CDR3 length: 13 amino acids.

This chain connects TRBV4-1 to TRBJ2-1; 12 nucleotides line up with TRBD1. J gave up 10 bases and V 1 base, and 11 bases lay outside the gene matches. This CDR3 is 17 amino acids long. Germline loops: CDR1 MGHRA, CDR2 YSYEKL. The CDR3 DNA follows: TGCGCCAGCAGCCAAGTAGGCCGGGACAGGGGGCGTTGGGAGCAGTTCTTC. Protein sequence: CASSQVGRDRGRWEQFF.

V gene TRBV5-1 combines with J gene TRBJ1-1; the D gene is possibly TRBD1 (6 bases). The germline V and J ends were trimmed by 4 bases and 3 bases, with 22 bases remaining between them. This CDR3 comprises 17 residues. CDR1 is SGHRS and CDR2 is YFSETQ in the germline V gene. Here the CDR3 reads CASSRNSRGAPDTEAFF. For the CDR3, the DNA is TGCGCCAGCAGCCGGAACAGTCGGGGGGCGCCGGACACTGAAGCTTTCTTT. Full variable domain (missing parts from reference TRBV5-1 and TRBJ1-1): KAGVTQTPRYLIKTRGQQVTLSCSPISGHRSVSWYQQTPGQGLQFLFEYFSETQRNKGNFPGRFSGRQFSNSRSEMNVSTLELGDSALYLCASSRNSRGAPDTEAFFGQGTRLTVV.

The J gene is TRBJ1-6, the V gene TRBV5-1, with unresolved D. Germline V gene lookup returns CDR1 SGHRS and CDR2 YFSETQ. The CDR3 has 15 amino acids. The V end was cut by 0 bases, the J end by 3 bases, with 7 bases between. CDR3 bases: TGCGCCAGCAGCTTGGGCGAGGGCTATAATTCACCCCTCCACTTT. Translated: CASSLGEGYNSPLHF.

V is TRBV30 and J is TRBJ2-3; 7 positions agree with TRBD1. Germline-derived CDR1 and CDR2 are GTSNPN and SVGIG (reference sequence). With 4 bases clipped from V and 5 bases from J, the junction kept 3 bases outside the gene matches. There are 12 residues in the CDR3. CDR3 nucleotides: TGTGCCTGGACGACAGGGCTAGATACGCAGTATTTT. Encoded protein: CAWTTGLDTQYF.

The CDR3 region has the DNA TGTGCCAGCAGTCGTTCTCAGGGGCGAAGCTCCTACGAGCAGTACTTC. It encodes CASSRSQGRSSYEQYF. The V and J genes are TRBV2 and TRBJ2-7, with TRBD1 as a possible D gene (6 bases). The CDR3 length is 16 residues. The germline CDR1 and CDR2 sequences are SNHLY and FYNNEI. V dropped 5 bases and J dropped 0 bases, with 17 bases sitting between them.

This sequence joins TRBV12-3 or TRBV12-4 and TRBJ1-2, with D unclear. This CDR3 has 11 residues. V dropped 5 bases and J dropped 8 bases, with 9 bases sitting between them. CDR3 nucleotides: TGTGCCAGCAGTAAACCTGGCGGCTACACCTTC. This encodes CASSKPGGYTF.

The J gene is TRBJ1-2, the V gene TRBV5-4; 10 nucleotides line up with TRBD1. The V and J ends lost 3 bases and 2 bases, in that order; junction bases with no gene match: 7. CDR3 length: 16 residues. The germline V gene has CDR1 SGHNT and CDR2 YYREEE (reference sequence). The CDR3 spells CASSSRGDRGNYGYTF. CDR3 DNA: TGTGCCAGCAGCTCCAGGGGGGACAGGGGAAACTATGGCTACACCTTC.

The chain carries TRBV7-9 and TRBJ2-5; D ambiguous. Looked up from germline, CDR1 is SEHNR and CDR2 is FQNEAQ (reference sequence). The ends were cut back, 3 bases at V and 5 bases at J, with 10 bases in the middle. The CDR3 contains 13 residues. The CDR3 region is CASSLAGLETQYF. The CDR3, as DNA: TGTGCCAGCAGCTTGGCTGGGCTGGAGACCCAGTACTTC.

The CDR3 is CASSEAGGRETQYF. The CDR3 DNA reads TGTGCCAGCAGCGAAGCGGGGGGACGTGAGACCCAGTACTTC. The V call is TRBV9, the J call TRBJ2-5, with 9 bases lining up with TRBD2. V gave up 3 bases and J gave up 5 bases; unmatched junction bases: 5. CDR3 length equals 14 residues. Germline-derived CDR1 and CDR2 are SGDLS and YYNGEE.

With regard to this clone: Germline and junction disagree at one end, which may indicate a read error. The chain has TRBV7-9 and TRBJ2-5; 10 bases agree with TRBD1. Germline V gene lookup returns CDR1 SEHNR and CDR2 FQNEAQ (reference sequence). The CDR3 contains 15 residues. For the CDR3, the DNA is TGTGCCAGCAGCCTAGCGACAGGGGGCGCCGAGACCCAGTACTTC. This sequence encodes CASSLATGGAETQYF. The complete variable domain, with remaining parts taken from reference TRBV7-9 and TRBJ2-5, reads DTGVSQNPRHKITKRGQNVTFRCDPISEHNRLYWYRQTLGQGPEFLTYFQNEAQLEKSRLLSDRFSAERPKGSFSTLEIQRTEQGDSAMYLCASSLATGGAETQYFGPGTRLLVL.

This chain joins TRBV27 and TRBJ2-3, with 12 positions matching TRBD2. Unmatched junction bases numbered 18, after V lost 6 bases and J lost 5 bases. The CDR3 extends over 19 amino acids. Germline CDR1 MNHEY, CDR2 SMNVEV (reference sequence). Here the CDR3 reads CASSVTGLAGGPRRDTQYF. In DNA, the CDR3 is TGTGCCAGCAGCGTAACGGGTCTAGCGGGGGGGCCGAGGCGAGATACGCAGTATTTT.

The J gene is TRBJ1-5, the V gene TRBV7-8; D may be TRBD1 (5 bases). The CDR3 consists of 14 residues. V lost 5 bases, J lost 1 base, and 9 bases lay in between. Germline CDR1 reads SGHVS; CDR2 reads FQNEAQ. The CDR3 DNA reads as TGTGCCAGCAGCCCCCGACAGAGCAATCAGCCCCAGCATTTT. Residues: CASSPRQSNQPQHF.

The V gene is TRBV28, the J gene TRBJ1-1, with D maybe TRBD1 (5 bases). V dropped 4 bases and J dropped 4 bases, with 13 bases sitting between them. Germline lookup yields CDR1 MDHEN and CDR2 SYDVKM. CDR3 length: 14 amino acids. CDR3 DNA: TGTGCCAGCAGTTCGGAGGGGATGGGCACTGAAGCTTTCTTT. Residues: CASSSEGMGTEAFF.

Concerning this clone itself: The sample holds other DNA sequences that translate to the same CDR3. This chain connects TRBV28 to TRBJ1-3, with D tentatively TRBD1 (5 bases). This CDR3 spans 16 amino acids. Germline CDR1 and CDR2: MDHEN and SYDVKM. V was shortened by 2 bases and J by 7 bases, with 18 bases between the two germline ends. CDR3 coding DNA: TGTGCCAGCAGTTTACTCCAGGGAATAAGTGGGAACACCATATATTTT. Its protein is CASSLLQGISGNTIYF.

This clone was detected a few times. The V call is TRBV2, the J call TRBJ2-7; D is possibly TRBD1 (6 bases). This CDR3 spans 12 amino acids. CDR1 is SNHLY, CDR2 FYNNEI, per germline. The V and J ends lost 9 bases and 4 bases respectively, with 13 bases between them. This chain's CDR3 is CASTYRVYEQYF. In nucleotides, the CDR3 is TGTGCCAGTACGTACAGGGTTTACGAGCAGTACTTC. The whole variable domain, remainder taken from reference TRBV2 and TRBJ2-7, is EPEVTQTPSHQVTQMGQEVILRCVPISNHLYFYWYRQILGQKVEFLVSFYNNEISEKSEIFDDQFSVERPDGSNFTLKIRSTKLEDSAMYFCASTYRVYEQYFGPGTRLTVT.